A single sample is the source of the 12 T cell receptor beta chains below, sequenced in a study of T cells after yellow fever vaccination. TCRdb re-analysed the 5' RACE reads in MiXCR, keeping a single row per CDR3 protein. The sample records roughly 190,000 distinct CDR3 sequences, approximately 10% being singletons. The sample consisted of CD8+ T cells sorted from PBMCs, taken 15 days after the yellow fever booster vaccination. These receptors all stem from a man aged 18 to 35 who received the YFV17D yellow fever vaccine.

The CDR3 nucleotides are TGTGCCAGTAGTATAGCCCGGGGACCCTCGTACGAGCAGTACTTC. This translates into CASSIARGPSYEQYF. The chain has TRBV19 and TRBJ2-7, with D perhaps TRBD1 or TRBD2 (5 bases each). V was cut by 1 base and J by 4 bases, with 14 bases left in between. The CDR3 sequence is 15 residues long. The V gene's germline CDR1 is LNHDA and CDR2 SQIVND (reference sequence).

This chain joins TRBV7-9 and TRBJ2-5; D not resolved. This CDR3 has 13 residues. Germline V gene lookup returns CDR1 SEHNR and CDR2 FQNEAQ (reference sequence). Trimming shortened V by 3 bases and J by 1 base, and 6 bases separated the two germline ends. The CDR3 DNA reads as TGTGCCAGCAGCTTCCCCATCCAAGAGACCCAGTACTTC. Translating it yields CASSFPIQETQYF.

This clonotype was detected ten times or more. The chain joins TRBV4-3 to TRBJ1-2; 11 nucleotides line up with TRBD1. This CDR3 has 15 residues. Germline trimming cut 4 bases from V and 5 bases from J; bases unmatched to any gene: 6. Germline V CDR1 and CDR2: LGHNA, YSLEER. CDR3: CASSPGTGGTYGYTF. In nucleotides, the CDR3 is TGCGCCAGCAGCCCAGGGACAGGGGGAACATATGGCTACACCTTC.

The chain carries TRBV6-2 or TRBV6-3 and TRBJ2-7; weak D call: TRBD1 (5 bases). Germline-derived CDR1 and CDR2 are MNHEY and SVGEGT. The CDR3 sequence is 18 residues long. V lost 2 bases to trimming and J lost 0 bases, with 20 bases between them. Written as DNA, the CDR3 is TGTGCCAGCAGTTACCTACAAACAGGTGCTAAGGGCTCCTACGAGCAGTACTTC. Translated, it gives CASSYLQTGAKGSYEQYF.

The V gene is TRBV9, the J gene TRBJ2-1; TRBD2 matches 14 bases. After removal of 3 bases from V and 9 bases from J, the junction contained 5 bases not matched to a gene. The germline CDR1 and CDR2 sequences are SGDLS and YYNGEE. The CDR3 consists of 15 residues. The CDR3 DNA reads TGTGCCAGCAGCGCTCGACTAGCGGGGGGGCTTGAGCAGTTCTTC. Its translation: CASSARLAGGLEQFF.

The chain has TRBV2 and TRBJ1-1; 8 nucleotides align to TRBD1. The CDR3 consists of 16 residues. Germline assignment: CDR1 SNHLY and CDR2 FYNNEI. J lost 0 bases, V lost 9 bases, and 12 bases had no gene match. CDR3 sequence (DNA): TGTGCCAGGCCCAGGACAGGGTCCGGTATGAACACTGAAGCTTTCTTT. Protein sequence: CARPRTGSGMNTEAFF.

This clonotype has just a few counts. The chain has TRBV4-1 and TRBJ2-5; D remains unclear. V was pared by 4 bases and J by 0 bases, with 12 bases between. Per germline, CDR1 MGHRA and CDR2 YSYEKL. The CDR3 spans 15 residues. CDR3 in DNA: TGCGCCAGCAGCCCACTTTGGACGGACCAAGAGACCCAGTACTTC. Encoded protein: CASSPLWTDQETQYF.

This clonotype was recorded many times. V gene TRBV7-9 combines with J gene TRBJ2-1; TRBD1 might be the D (6 bases). Germline CDR1 reads SEHNR; CDR2 reads FQNEAQ (reference sequence). The CDR3 has 13 residues. With 4 bases removed from V and 3 bases from J, the gap between germline ends came to 7 bases. The CDR3 sequence: CASSWDNYNEQFF. The CDR3, as DNA: TGTGCCAGCAGCTGGGACAACTACAATGAGCAGTTCTTC.

This rearrangement joins TRBV4-1 to TRBJ2-5, with 8 bases that match TRBD2. The ends lost 8 bases at V and 3 bases at J; junction bases unmatched: 20. The CDR3 is 18 residues long. Germline V gives CDR1 MGHRA, CDR2 YSYEKL. The CDR3, as DNA: TGCGCCAGCTCTCGCAGGGTGTTTGGCGGGGGGACCGAAGAGACCCAGTACTTC. Its translation is CASSRRVFGGGTEETQYF.

The chain joins TRBV9 to TRBJ2-3, with a possible D match to TRBD2 (6 bases). The length of the CDR3 is 14 residues. Germline-derived CDR1 and CDR2 are SGDLS and YYNGEE. Trimming took off 0 bases at V and 4 bases at J, with 9 bases between the two ends. The CDR3 spells CASSVARGADTQYF. The CDR3 nucleotides are TGTGCCAGCAGCGTAGCTCGCGGGGCAGATACGCAGTATTTT.

Here the CDR3 DNA reads TGCGCCAGCAGCCAAGATGGATCAGGCGATACGCAGTATTTT. This translates into CASSQDGSGDTQYF. The gene calls are TRBV4-3 and TRBJ2-3; no clear D gene. Trimming removed 0 bases from V and 6 bases from J, with 10 bases in between. CDR1 LGHNA and CDR2 YSLEER come from the germline V gene. The CDR3 spans 14 residues.

The chain carries TRBV4-1 and TRBJ1-5; unclear D gene. This CDR3 has 15 amino acids. The V end was cut by 4 bases, the J end by 3 bases, with 13 bases between. Germline CDR1 is MGHRA and CDR2 is YSYEKL. The CDR3 coding sequence is TGCGCCAGCAGCCCTAAGAGGTTCGACAATCAGCCCCAGCATTTT. This gives the protein CASSPKRFDNQPQHF.